This record concerns one T cell receptor beta chain sequence. These data belong to a study of glioma-infiltrating T cells after dendritic cell vaccination. Time point denoted: after dendritic cell vaccination, including at tumor progression/relapse. Using immunoSEQ multiplex PCR, the repertoire was profiled, and TCRdb retains in-frame clones only, with some absent. In the table there are 85,000 to 100,000 clones, roughly four fifths of which are singletons. Specimen: blood, collected after dendritic cell vaccination. The clonotype originates from a human donor with glioblastoma.

The CDR3: CASSSKSALAGGHETQYF. The CDR3 nucleotides read TGCGCCAGCAGCTCAAAAAGCGCGCTAGCGGGAGGTCACGAGACCCAGTACTTC. The genes are TRBV5-1 and TRBJ2-5; TRBD2 agrees at 11 bases. Trimming at V came to 3 bases and at J to 5 bases, leaving 15 bases not matched to a gene. This CDR3 contains 18 residues. Germline CDR1 reads SGHRS; CDR2 reads YFSETQ.